The T cell receptor beta chain under discussion was sequenced for a study of technical replicates of blood from a handful of donors. Clones were sequenced by immunoSEQ multiplex PCR, and TCRdb holds only the in-frame ones, with some missing. The sample gives roughly 62,000 clones, over 85% of which show up once; 3% is in the top ten. This receptor was identified in a human donor in good health. Some clones in this sample may be carry-over from other donors' samples. Specimen: PBMCs.

In DNA form, the CDR3 reads TGTGCCAGCAGCTTAAGGGGGTTCGATGAGCAGTTCTTC. Translating gives CASSLRGFDEQFF. The genes are TRBV7-8 and TRBJ2-1; maybe TRBD1 (6 bases). From germline, CDR1 is SGHVS and CDR2 FQNEAQ. Trimming removed 2 bases at V and 8 bases at J, with 10 bases between. The CDR3 consists of 13 residues.